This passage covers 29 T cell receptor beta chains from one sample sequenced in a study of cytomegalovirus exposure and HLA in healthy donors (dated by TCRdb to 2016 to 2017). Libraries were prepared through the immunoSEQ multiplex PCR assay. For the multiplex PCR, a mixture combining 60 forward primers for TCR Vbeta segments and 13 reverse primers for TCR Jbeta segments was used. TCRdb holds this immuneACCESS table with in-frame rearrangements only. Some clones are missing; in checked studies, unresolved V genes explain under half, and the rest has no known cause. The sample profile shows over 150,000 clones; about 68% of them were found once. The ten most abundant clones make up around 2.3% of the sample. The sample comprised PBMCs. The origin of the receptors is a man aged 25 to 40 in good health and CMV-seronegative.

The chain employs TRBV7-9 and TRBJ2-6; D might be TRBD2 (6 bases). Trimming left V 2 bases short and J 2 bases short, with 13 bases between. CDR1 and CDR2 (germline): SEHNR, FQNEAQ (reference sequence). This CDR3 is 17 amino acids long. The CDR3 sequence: CASSLRESRAGANVLTF. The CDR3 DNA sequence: TGTGCCAGCAGCTTACGGGAGAGTCGGGCTGGGGCCAACGTCCTGACTTTC.

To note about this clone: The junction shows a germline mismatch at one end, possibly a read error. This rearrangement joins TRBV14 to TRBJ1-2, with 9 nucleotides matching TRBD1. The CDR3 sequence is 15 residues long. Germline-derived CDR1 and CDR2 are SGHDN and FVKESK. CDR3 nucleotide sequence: TGTGCCAGCAGCCCCGGACAGGGGCCCTACTGGGGCTACCCCTTC. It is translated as CASSPGQGPYWGYPF.

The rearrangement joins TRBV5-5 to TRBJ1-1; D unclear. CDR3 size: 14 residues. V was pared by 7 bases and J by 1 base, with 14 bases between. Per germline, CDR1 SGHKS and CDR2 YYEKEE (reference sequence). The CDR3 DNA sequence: TGTGCCAGCTACCACCCCACGGGGAACACTGAAGCTTTCTTT. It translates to CASYHPTGNTEAFF.

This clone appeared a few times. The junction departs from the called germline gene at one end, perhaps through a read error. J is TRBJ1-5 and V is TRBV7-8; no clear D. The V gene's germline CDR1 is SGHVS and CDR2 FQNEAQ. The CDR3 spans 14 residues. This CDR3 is CASSLVGSNQPQNF. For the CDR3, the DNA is TGTGCCAGCAGCTTAGTCGGTAGCAATCAGCCCCAGAATTTT.

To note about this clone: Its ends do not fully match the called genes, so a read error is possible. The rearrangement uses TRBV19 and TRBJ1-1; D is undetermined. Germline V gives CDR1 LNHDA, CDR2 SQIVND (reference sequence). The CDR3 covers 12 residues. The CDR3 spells CASSQANPEAFF. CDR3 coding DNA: TGTGCCAGTAGTCAGGCGAACCCTGAAGCTTTCTTT.

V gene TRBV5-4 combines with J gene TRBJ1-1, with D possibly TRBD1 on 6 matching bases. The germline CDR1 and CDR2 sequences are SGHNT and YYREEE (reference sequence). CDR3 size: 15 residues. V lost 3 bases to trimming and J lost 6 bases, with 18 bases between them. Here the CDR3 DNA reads TGTGCCAGCAGCTCCGCCAAGGGGGGGCTCGCTGAAGCTTTCTTT. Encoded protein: CASSSAKGGLAEAFF. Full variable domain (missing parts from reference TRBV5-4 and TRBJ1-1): ETGVTQSPTHLIKTRGQQVTLRCSSQSGHNTVSWYQQALGQGPQFIFQYYREEENGRGNFPPRFSGLQFPNYSSELNVNALELDDSALYLCASSSAKGGLAEAFFGQGTRLTVV.

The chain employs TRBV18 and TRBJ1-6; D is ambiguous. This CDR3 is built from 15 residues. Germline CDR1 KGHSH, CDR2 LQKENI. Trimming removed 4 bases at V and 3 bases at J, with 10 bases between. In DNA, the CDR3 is TGTGCCAGCTCACTGCAAAACGGCTATAATTCACCCCTCCACTTT. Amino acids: CASSLQNGYNSPLHF.

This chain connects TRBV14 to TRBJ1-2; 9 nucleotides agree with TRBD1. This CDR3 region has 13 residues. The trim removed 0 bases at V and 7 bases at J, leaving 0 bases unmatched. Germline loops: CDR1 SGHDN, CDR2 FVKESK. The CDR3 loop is CASSQETGGGYTF. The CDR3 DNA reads TGTGCCAGCAGCCAAGAGACAGGGGGTGGCTACACCTTC.

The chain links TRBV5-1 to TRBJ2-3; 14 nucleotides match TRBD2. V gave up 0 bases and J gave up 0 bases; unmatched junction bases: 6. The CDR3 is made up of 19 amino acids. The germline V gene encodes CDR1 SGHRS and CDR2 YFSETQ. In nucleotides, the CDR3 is TGCGCCAGCAGCTTGGCCCTGACTAGCGGGGGGGCCAGCACAGATACGCAGTATTTT. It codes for CASSLALTSGGASTDTQYF.

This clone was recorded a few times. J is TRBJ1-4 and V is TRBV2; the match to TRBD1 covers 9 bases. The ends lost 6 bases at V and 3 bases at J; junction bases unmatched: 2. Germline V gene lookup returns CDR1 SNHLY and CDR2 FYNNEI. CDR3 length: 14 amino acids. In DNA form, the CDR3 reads TGTGCCAGCAGGGGGGACAGGGCTAATGAAAAACTGTTTTTT. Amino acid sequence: CASRGDRANEKLFF.

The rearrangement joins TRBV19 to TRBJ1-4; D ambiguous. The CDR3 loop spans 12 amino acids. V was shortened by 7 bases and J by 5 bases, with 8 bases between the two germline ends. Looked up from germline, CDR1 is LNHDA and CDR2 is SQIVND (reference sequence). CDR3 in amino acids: CASTGSNEKLFF. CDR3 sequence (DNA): TGTGCCAGTACGGGATCGAATGAAAAACTGTTTTTT.

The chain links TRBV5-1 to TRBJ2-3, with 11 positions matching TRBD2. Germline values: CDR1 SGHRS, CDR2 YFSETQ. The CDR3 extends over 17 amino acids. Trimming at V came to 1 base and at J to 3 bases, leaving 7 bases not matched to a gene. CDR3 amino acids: CASSLYILAGGTDTQYF. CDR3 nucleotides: TGCGCCAGCAGCTTGTACATCCTAGCGGGGGGTACAGATACGCAGTATTTT. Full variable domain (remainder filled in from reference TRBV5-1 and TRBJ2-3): KAGVTQTPRYLIKTRGQQVTLSCSPISGHRSVSWYQQTPGQGLQFLFEYFSETQRNKGNFPGRFSGRQFSNSRSEMNVSTLELGDSALYLCASSLYILAGGTDTQYFGPGTRLTVL.

DNA of the CDR3: TGTGCCACCAGCGGACGGGACTTCGAGACCTACAATGAGCAGTTCTTC. Translated, it gives CATSGRDFETYNEQFF. This sequence joins TRBV15 and TRBJ2-1, with a tentative D call TRBD2 (6 bases). Germline loops: CDR1 LNHNV, CDR2 YYDKDF (reference sequence). V dropped 5 bases and J dropped 2 bases, with 16 bases sitting between them. The CDR3 extends over 16 amino acids.

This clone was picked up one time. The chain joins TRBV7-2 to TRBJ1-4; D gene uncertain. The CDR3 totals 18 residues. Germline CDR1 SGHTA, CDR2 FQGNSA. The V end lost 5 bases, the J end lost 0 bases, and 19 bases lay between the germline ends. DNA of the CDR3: TGTGCCAGCAGCCAGATCCCGGTGGAGGGTTCAACTAATGAAAAACTGTTTTTT. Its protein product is CASSQIPVEGSTNEKLFF.

CDR3 DNA sequence: TGTGCCAGCAGCTTGGCTGGGACTAGAGGAGAGACCCAGTACTTC. As protein: CASSLAGTRGETQYF. V and J are TRBV5-4 and TRBJ2-5; 8 bases fit TRBD2. The V segment lost 0 bases and the J segment 4 bases; nucleotides outside the gene matches: 5. CDR3 length: 15 amino acids. CDR1 is SGHNT and CDR2 is YYREEE in the germline V gene (reference sequence).

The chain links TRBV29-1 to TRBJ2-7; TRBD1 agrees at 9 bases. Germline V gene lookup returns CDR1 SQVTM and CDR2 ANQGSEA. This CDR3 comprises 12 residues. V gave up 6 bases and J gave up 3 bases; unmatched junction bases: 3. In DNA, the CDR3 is TGCAGCGTACAGGGGGCCTTCTACGAGCAGTACTTC. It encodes CSVQGAFYEQYF.

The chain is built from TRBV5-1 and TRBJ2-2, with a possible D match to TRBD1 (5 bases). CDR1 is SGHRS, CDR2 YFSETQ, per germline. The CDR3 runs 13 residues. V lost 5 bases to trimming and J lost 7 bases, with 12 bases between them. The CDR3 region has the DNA TGCGCCAGCAGTTATCAGGGTAGCGGGGAGCTGTTTTTT. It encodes CASSYQGSGELFF.

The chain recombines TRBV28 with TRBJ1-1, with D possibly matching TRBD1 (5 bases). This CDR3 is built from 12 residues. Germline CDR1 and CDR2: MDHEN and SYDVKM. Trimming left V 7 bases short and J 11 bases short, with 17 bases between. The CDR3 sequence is CASTPNWGKAFF. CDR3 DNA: TGTGCCAGCACCCCGAATTGGGGCAAGGCTTTCTTT.

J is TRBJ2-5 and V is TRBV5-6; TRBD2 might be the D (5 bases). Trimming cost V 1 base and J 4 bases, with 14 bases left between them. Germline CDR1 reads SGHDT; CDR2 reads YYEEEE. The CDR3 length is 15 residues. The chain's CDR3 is CASSLNGEILETQYF. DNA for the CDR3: TGTGCCAGCAGCTTGAATGGGGAGATACTAGAGACCCAGTACTTC.

The CDR3 DNA reads TGCAGCGTTCGGGCGGGCGGGGGTTCTGATGAGCAGTTCTTC. Protein sequence: CSVRAGGGSDEQFF. The V gene is TRBV29-1, the J gene TRBJ2-1; the match to TRBD2 covers 7 bases. There are 14 residues in the CDR3. V lost 5 bases and J lost 8; bases outside the gene matches: 12. The germline CDR1 and CDR2 sequences are SQVTM and ANQGSEA.

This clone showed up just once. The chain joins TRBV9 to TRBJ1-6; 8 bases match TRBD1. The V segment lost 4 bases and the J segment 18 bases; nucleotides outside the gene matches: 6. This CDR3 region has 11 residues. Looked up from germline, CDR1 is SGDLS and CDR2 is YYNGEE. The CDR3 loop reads CASSPRTGNHF. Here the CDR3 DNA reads TGTGCCAGCAGCCCCCGGACAGGGAACCACTTT.

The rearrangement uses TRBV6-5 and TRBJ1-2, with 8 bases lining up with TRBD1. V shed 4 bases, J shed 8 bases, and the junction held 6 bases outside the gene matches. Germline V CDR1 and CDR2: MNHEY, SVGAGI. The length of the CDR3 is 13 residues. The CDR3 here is CASSWDRQKGYTF. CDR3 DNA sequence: TGTGCCAGCAGTTGGGACAGGCAGAAGGGCTACACCTTC.

This CDR3 is CASTRPGRLNQPQHF. The CDR3 nucleotides read TGTGCCAGTACTCGACCCGGCAGACTCAATCAGCCCCAGCATTTT. J is TRBJ1-5 and V is TRBV19; D call uncertain. There are 15 residues in the CDR3. The germline V gene encodes CDR1 LNHDA and CDR2 SQIVND (reference sequence). V lost 7 bases and J lost 3, with 16 bases in between.

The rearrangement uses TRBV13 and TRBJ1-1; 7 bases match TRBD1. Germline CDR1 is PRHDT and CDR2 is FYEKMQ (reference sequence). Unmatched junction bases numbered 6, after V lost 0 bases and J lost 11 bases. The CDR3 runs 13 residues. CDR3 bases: TGTGCCAGCAGCTTAGGCAGCGACAGGGCTGCTTTCTTT. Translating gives CASSLGSDRAAFF.

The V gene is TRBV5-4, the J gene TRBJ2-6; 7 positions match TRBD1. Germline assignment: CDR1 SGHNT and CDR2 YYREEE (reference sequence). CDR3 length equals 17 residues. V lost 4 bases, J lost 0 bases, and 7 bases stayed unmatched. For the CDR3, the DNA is TGTGCCAGCAGCACGGGACAGTTAATCTCTGGGGCCAACGTCCTGACTTTC. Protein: CASSTGQLISGANVLTF.

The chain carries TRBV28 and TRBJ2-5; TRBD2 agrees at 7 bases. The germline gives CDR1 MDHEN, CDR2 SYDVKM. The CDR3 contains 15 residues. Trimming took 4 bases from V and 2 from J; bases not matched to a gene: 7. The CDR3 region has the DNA TGTGCCAGCAGTTCCGGGACTACTACTCAAGAGACCCAGTACTTC. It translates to CASSSGTTTQETQYF.

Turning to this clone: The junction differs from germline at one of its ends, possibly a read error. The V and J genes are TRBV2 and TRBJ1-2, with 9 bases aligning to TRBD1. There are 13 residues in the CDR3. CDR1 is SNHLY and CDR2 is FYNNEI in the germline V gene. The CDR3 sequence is CASSAGQGHGYPF. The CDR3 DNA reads TGTGCCAGCAGTGCGGGACAGGGCCATGGCTACCCCTTC. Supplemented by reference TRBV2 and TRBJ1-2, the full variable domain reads EPEVTQTPSHQVTQMGQEVILRCVPISNHLYFYWYRQILGQKVEFLVSFYNNEISEKSEIFDDQFSVERPDGSNFTLKIRSTKLEDSAMYFCASSAGQGHGYPFGSGTRLTVV.

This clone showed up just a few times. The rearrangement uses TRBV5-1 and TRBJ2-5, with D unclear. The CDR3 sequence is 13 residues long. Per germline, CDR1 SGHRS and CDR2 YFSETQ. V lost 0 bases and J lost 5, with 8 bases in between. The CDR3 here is CASSLAIGETQYF. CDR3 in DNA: TGCGCCAGCAGCTTGGCAATCGGGGAGACCCAGTACTTC. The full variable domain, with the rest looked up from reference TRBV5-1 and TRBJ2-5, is KAGVTQTPRYLIKTRGQQVTLSCSPISGHRSVSWYQQTPGQGLQFLFEYFSETQRNKGNFPGRFSGRQFSNSRSEMNVSTLELGDSALYLCASSLAIGETQYFGPGTRLLVL.

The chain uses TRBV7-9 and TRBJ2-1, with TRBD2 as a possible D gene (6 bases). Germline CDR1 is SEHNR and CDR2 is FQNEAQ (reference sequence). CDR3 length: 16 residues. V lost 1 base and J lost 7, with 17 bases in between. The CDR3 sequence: CASSLENGGAGNEQFF. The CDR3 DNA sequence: TGTGCCAGCAGCTTAGAAAACGGGGGAGCCGGGAATGAGCAGTTCTTC.